Following are 22 T cell receptor beta chains from one sample sequenced in a study of blood T cell repertoires in COVID-19. TCRdb's table, derived via immunoSEQ multiplex PCR, lists solely in-frame clones and lacks some. This sample has 200,000 or so clones, with 83% found just once. Sequencing input: PBMCs or T cells enriched from blood (not recorded which). Source of these receptors: a woman aged 50 to 65 who had been exposed to COVID-19.

The chain links TRBV6-5 to TRBJ2-7, with 12 bases matching TRBD1. This CDR3 contains 15 residues. V lost 6 bases and J lost 2; bases outside the gene matches: 5. The germline gives CDR1 MNHEY, CDR2 SVGAGI. For the CDR3, the DNA is TGTGCCAGCAGCCGGGACAGGGGGCCCGCCTACGAGCAGTACTTC. Amino acids: CASSRDRGPAYEQYF.

This sequence joins TRBV7-3 and TRBJ2-1; TRBD2 agrees at 10 bases. Germline V gene data show CDR1 as SGHTA and CDR2 as FQGTGA. V shed 4 bases and J 4 bases; nucleotides not matched to a gene: 1. This CDR3 has 14 amino acids. Here the CDR3 DNA reads TGTGCCAGCAGCTCTAGCGGGGGTTACAATGAGCAGTTCTTC. Protein: CASSSSGGYNEQFF.

The chain has TRBV6-5 and TRBJ1-2, with 7 bases matching TRBD1. V was clipped by 6 bases and J by 6 bases; unmatched bases: 13. CDR3 length equals 15 residues. In germline, CDR1 is MNHEY, CDR2 SVGAGI. In nucleotides, the CDR3 is TGTGCCAGCAGGCTGAGCCATTCAGGGGGAAATGGCTACACCTTC. As protein: CASRLSHSGGNGYTF.

This clone has more than one count but fewer than ten. The J gene is TRBJ1-6, the V gene TRBV6-5; D might be TRBD1 (6 bases). The germline V gene encodes CDR1 MNHEY and CDR2 SVGAGI. The V end lost 2 bases, the J end lost 10 bases, and 9 bases lay between the germline ends. CDR3 length equals 13 residues. CDR3 protein: CASSYRDKSPLHF. For the CDR3, the DNA is TGTGCCAGCAGTTACCGGGACAAATCACCCCTCCACTTT.

CDR3 sequence: CASSPYRSYNEQFF. CDR3 sequence (DNA): TGCGCCAGCAGCCCATATCGGTCCTACAATGAGCAGTTCTTC. The chain joins TRBV4-3 to TRBJ2-1; D is undetermined. Germline CDR1 and CDR2: LGHNA and YSLEER. The CDR3 loop spans 14 amino acids. Trimming shortened V by 4 bases and J by 1 base, and 8 bases separated the two germline ends.

The rearrangement links TRBV3-1 (or the pseudogene TRBV3-2) to TRBJ2-2, with a tentative D call TRBD1 (6 bases). Germline CDR1 and CDR2: LGHDT and YNNKEL (reference sequence). Trimming took 1 base from V and 6 from J, leaving 9 bases between them. This CDR3 comprises 14 residues. The CDR3 sequence is CASSQGQVPGELFF. The CDR3 coding sequence is TGTGCCAGCAGCCAAGGACAGGTTCCCGGGGAGCTGTTTTTT.

The V and J genes are TRBV4-3 and TRBJ1-1; the D gene is possibly TRBD1 (5 bases). Germline loops: CDR1 LGHNA, CDR2 YSLEER. The length of the CDR3 is 14 residues. Between the trimmed V and J ends, which lost 1 base and 1 base, there was a span of 7 bases. DNA of the CDR3: TGCGCCAGCAGCCAAGCGGGGGGGAACACTGAAGCTTTCTTT. Translating it yields CASSQAGGNTEAFF.

The chain combines TRBV5-1 with TRBJ1-1; D gene ambiguous. CDR3 length: 13 residues. V dropped 1 base and J dropped 2 bases, with 6 bases sitting between them. The germline V gene has CDR1 SGHRS and CDR2 YFSETQ. CDR3 coding DNA: TGCGCCAGCAGCTTGTCCATTAACACTGAAGCTTTCTTT. It is translated as CASSLSINTEAFF.

This sequence joins TRBV4-1 and TRBJ1-2; a weak D match, TRBD1 (5 bases). The CDR3 has 16 residues. Trimming took 0 bases from V and 0 from J, leaving 11 bases between them. The germline V gene has CDR1 MGHRA and CDR2 YSYEKL. In nucleotides, the CDR3 is TGCGCCAGCAGCCAAGATTGGACACTCCCTAACTATGGCTACACCTTC. This gives the protein CASSQDWTLPNYGYTF.

The chain employs TRBV27 and TRBJ1-2; 8 bases map to TRBD1. Looked up from germline, CDR1 is MNHEY and CDR2 is SMNVEV (reference sequence). CDR3 size: 17 residues. Trimming at V came to 5 bases and at J to 4 bases, leaving 15 bases not matched to a gene. CDR3 in DNA: TGTGCCAGCAGTATCTCAGCCGGGGACAGGACAACCTATGGCTACACCTTC. This codes for CASSISAGDRTTYGYTF.

This chain connects TRBV2 to TRBJ1-1; no clear D gene. The CDR3 consists of 18 residues. The V end was cut by 6 bases, the J end by 2 bases, with 25 bases between. CDR1 is SNHLY and CDR2 is FYNNEI in the germline V gene. The CDR3 loop reads CASSHSGETATRNTEAFF. CDR3 bases: TGTGCCAGCAGCCATTCCGGGGAGACGGCTACGCGAAACACTGAAGCTTTCTTT. The full variable domain, rest sourced from reference TRBV2 and TRBJ1-1, is EPEVTQTPSHQVTQMGQEVILRCVPISNHLYFYWYRQILGQKVEFLVSFYNNEISEKSEIFDDQFSVERPDGSNFTLKIRSTKLEDSAMYFCASSHSGETATRNTEAFFGQGTRLTVV.

The rearrangement links TRBV2 to TRBJ1-3; 7 nucleotides line up with TRBD1. The CDR3 extends over 15 amino acids. V dropped 8 bases and J dropped 1; count of bases not matched to a gene: 8. The germline CDR1 and CDR2 sequences are SNHLY and FYNNEI. The CDR3 reads CASLRGTASGNTIYF. CDR3 in DNA: TGTGCCAGCCTTAGGGGGACAGCATCTGGAAACACCATATATTTT. The whole variable domain, filled in from reference TRBV2 and TRBJ1-3, reads EPEVTQTPSHQVTQMGQEVILRCVPISNHLYFYWYRQILGQKVEFLVSFYNNEISEKSEIFDDQFSVERPDGSNFTLKIRSTKLEDSAMYFCASLRGTASGNTIYFGEGSWLTVV.

The sample holds one count of this clone. The chain combines TRBV10-3 with TRBJ1-1; D remains unclear. CDR1 is ENHRY and CDR2 is SYGVKD in the germline V gene. This CDR3 region has 13 residues. V was clipped by 8 bases and J by 0 bases, with 10 bases between them. The CDR3 bases are TGTGCCATCGGGAGATTGGTGAACACTGAAGCTTTCTTT. This encodes CAIGRLVNTEAFF.

The chain couples TRBV19 to TRBJ2-7, with TRBD2 matching over 7 bases. From germline, CDR1 is LNHDA and CDR2 SQIVND (reference sequence). V was clipped by 7 bases and J by 7 bases; unmatched bases: 13. The length of the CDR3 is 14 residues. The CDR3 DNA reads as TGTGCCAGTACCACGATGGGTCCGGGGGGAGAGCAGTACTTC. Protein: CASTTMGPGGEQYF.

This clone was seen a handful of times. The chain carries TRBV3-1 (or the pseudogene TRBV3-2) and TRBJ1-1; D might be TRBD1 (5 bases). The CDR3 extends over 12 amino acids. The germline CDR1 and CDR2 sequences are LGHDT and YNNKEL (reference sequence). V shed 4 bases and J shed 10 bases, with 13 bases lying between them. CDR3 bases: TGTGCCAGCAGCCCCCAAAGGGGCCGAGCTTTCTTT. Amino acid sequence: CASSPQRGRAFF.

The V gene is TRBV28, the J gene TRBJ1-3; 7 nucleotides line up with TRBD1. The CDR3 length is 15 residues. CDR1 MDHEN and CDR2 SYDVKM come from the germline V gene. The J segment lost 1 base and the V segment lost 4 bases, leaving 4 bases of the junction unmatched. The CDR3 is CASSSTGTSGNTIYF. The CDR3 region has the DNA TGTGCCAGCAGTTCGACAGGGACATCTGGAAACACCATATATTTT. The full variable domain, its missing parts supplied by reference TRBV28 and TRBJ1-3, is DVKVTQSSRYLVKRTGEKVFLECVQDMDHENMFWYRQDPGLGLRLIYFSYDVKMKEKGDIPEGYSVSREKKERFSLILESASTNQTSMYLCASSSTGTSGNTIYFGEGSWLTVV.

This chain uses TRBV19 with TRBJ1-5, with no clear D. The V gene's germline CDR1 is LNHDA and CDR2 SQIVND (reference sequence). CDR3 length: 12 residues. Trimming shortened V by 4 bases and J by 5 bases, and 6 bases separated the two germline ends. The CDR3 reads CASSKEDQPQHF. The CDR3 bases are TGTGCCAGTAGTAAGGAGGATCAGCCCCAGCATTTT. Full variable domain (remainder filled in from reference TRBV19 and TRBJ1-5): DGGITQSPKYLFRKEGQNVTLSCEQNLNHDAMYWYRQDPGQGLRLIYYSQIVNDFQKGDIAEGYSVSREKKESFPLTVTSAQKNPTAFYLCASSKEDQPQHFGDGTRLSIL.

The V gene is TRBV12-3 or TRBV12-4, the J gene TRBJ1-1; D is undetermined. V was cut by 6 bases and J by 5 bases, with 10 bases left in between. The CDR3 runs 12 residues. CDR3 sequence: CASSWEVTEAFF. Here the CDR3 DNA reads TGTGCCAGCAGCTGGGAGGTTACTGAAGCTTTCTTT.

The CDR3 protein is CASSPGGASQPQHF. The CDR3 DNA reads TGTGCCAGCAGTCCAGGGGGCGCGAGTCAGCCCCAGCATTTT. The rearrangement uses TRBV28 and TRBJ1-5, with 8 bases lining up with TRBD1. The V segment lost 5 bases and the J segment 6 bases; nucleotides outside the gene matches: 6. Germline-derived CDR1 and CDR2 are MDHEN and SYDVKM. The CDR3 is 14 amino acids. Using reference TRBV28 and TRBJ1-5 for the parts outside the CDR3, the full variable domain is DVKVTQSSRYLVKRTGEKVFLECVQDMDHENMFWYRQDPGLGLRLIYFSYDVKMKEKGDIPEGYSVSREKKERFSLILESASTNQTSMYLCASSPGGASQPQHFGDGTRLSIL.

CDR3 coding DNA: TGTGCCAGCAGCCTCGGTGAGGTCGGCTACACCTTC. Translating it yields CASSLGEVGYTF. The chain couples TRBV6-2 or TRBV6-3 to TRBJ1-2; D remains unclear. The V and J ends lost 6 bases and 8 bases respectively, with 13 bases between them. CDR3 length equals 12 residues. Germline V gene lookup returns CDR1 MNHEY and CDR2 SVGEGT.

The gene calls are TRBV28 and TRBJ2-1; the D is unclear. The CDR3 spans 11 residues. V was clipped by 2 bases and J by 8 bases, with 4 bases between them. Germline V gene sequence: CDR1 MDHEN, CDR2 SYDVKM. In DNA, the CDR3 is TGTGCCAGCAGTTTACGGTATGAGCAGTTCTTC. This gives the protein CASSLRYEQFF.

This clone came up once. The chain links TRBV2 to TRBJ2-7, with no clear D. V lost 5 bases and J 0 bases, leaving 14 bases between the germline ends. Germline CDR1 and CDR2: SNHLY and FYNNEI. The CDR3 consists of 15 residues. The CDR3 DNA sequence: TGTGCCAGCAGTACCATGGTAAGCCGCTCCTACGAGCAGTACTTC. Protein product: CASSTMVSRSYEQYF.